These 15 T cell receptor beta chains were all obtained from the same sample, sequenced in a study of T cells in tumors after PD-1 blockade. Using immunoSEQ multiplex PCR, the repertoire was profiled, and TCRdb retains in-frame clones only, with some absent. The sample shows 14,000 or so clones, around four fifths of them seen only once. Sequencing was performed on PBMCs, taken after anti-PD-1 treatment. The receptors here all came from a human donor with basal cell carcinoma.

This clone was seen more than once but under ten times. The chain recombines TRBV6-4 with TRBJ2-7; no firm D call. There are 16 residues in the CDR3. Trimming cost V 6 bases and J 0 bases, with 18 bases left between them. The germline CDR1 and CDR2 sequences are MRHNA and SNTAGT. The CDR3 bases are TGTGCCAGCAGCCCCGATGGCCTCCTTAGCTCCTACGAGCAGTACTTC. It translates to CASSPDGLLSSYEQYF.

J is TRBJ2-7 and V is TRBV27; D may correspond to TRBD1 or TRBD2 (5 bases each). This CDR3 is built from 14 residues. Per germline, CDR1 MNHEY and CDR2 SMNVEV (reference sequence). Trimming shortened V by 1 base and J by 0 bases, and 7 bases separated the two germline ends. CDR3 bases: TGTGCCAGCAGTTTATTGGGGACCTCCTACGAGCAGTACTTC. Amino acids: CASSLLGTSYEQYF.

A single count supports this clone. CDR3 coding DNA: TGCAGCGTTGATGAGACTAGCGGCAATGAGCAGTTCTTC. This translates into CSVDETSGNEQFF. The chain employs TRBV29-1 and TRBJ2-1, with 9 bases fitting TRBD2. The CDR3 loop spans 13 amino acids. V trimming: 3 bases; J trimming: 6 bases; junction bases outside the gene matches: 3. The germline CDR1 and CDR2 sequences are SQVTM and ANQGSEA.

The CDR3: CASSWATGTGGEQYF. The CDR3 DNA sequence: TGTGCCAGCAGCTGGGCGACAGGGACGGGGGGGGAGCAGTACTTC. The chain couples TRBV7-9 to TRBJ2-7; tentative D call: TRBD2 (8 bases). The V gene lost 4 bases and the J gene lost 7 bases, with 20 bases spanning the gap. Germline V CDR1 and CDR2: SEHNR, FQNEAQ (reference sequence). The CDR3 is made up of 15 amino acids.

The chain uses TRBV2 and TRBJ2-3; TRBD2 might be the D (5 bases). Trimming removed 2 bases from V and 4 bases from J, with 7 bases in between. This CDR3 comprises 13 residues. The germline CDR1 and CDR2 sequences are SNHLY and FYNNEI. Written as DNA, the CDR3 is TGTGCCAGCAGTGAACTGCGGGCAGATACGCAGTATTTT. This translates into CASSELRADTQYF.

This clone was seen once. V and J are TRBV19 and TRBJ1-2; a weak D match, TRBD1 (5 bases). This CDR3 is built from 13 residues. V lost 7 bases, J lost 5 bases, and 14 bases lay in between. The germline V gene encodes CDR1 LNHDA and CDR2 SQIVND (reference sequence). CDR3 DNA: TGTGCCAGTACCACAGGCAGAGGTTATGGCTACACCTTC. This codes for CASTTGRGYGYTF.

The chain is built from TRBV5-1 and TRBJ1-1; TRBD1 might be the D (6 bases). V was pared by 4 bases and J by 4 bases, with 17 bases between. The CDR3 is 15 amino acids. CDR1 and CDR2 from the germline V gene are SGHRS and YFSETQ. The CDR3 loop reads CASSVVGGVVTEAFF. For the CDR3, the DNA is TGCGCCAGCAGCGTTGTAGGGGGAGTCGTCACTGAAGCTTTCTTT.

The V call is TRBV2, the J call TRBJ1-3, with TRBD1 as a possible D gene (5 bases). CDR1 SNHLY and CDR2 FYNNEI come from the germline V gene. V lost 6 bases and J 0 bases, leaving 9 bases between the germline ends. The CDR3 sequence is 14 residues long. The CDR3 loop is CASRGESSGNTIYF. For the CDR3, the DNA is TGTGCCAGCAGGGGGGAGAGCTCTGGAAACACCATATATTTT.

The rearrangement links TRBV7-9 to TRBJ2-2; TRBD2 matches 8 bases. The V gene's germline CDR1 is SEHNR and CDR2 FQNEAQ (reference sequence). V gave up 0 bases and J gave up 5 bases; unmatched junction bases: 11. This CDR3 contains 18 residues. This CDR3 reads CASSLALLAGGRTGELFF. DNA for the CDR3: TGTGCCAGCAGCTTAGCGCTTTTGGCGGGAGGCCGTACCGGGGAGCTGTTTTTT.

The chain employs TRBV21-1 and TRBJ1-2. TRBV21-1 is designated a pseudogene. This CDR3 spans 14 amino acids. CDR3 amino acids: CASSKVSPPEGYTF. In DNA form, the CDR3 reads TGTGCCAGCAGCAAAGTAAGCCCTCCCGAGGGCTACACCTTC.

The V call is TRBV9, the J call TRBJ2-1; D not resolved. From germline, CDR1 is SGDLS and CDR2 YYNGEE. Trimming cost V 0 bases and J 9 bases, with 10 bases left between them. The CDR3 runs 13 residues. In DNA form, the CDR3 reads TGTGCCAGCAGCGTAGGCCCCGATGGTGAGCAGTTCTTC. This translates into CASSVGPDGEQFF. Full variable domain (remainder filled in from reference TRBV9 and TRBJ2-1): DSGVTQTPKHLITATGQRVTLRCSPRSGDLSVYWYQQSLDQGLQFLIQYYNGEERAKGNILERFSAQQFPDLHSELNLSSLELGDSALYFCASSVGPDGEQFFGPGTRLTVL.

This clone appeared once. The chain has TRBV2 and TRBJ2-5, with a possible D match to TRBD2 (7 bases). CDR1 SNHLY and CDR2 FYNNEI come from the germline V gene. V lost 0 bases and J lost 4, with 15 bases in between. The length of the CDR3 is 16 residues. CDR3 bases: TGTGCCAGCAGTGAAGCTTCCCAGGGGAGGGGAGAGACCCAGTACTTC. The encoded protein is CASSEASQGRGETQYF. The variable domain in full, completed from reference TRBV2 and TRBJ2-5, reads EPEVTQTPSHQVTQMGQEVILRCVPISNHLYFYWYRQILGQKVEFLVSFYNNEISEKSEIFDDQFSVERPDGSNFTLKIRSTKLEDSAMYFCASSEASQGRGETQYFGPGTRLLVL.

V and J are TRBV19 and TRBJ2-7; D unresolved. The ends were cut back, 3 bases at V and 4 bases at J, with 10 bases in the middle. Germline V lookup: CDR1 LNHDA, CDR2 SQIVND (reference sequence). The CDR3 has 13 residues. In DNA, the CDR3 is TGTGCCAGTAGTATTAACAGTCGGTACGAGCAGTACTTC. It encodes CASSINSRYEQYF.

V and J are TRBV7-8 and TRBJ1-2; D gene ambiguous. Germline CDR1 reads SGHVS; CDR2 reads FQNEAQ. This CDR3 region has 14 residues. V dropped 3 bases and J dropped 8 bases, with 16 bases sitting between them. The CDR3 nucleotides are TGTGCCAGCAGCTTTGGTTCAGGCTTGAGCGGCTACACCTTC. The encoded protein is CASSFGSGLSGYTF.

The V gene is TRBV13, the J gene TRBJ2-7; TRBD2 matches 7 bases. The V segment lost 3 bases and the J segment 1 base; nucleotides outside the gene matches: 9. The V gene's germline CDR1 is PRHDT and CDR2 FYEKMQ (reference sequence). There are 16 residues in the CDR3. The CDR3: CASSFTKRGPSYEQYF. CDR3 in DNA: TGTGCCAGCAGCTTCACGAAGCGGGGCCCATCCTACGAGCAGTACTTC. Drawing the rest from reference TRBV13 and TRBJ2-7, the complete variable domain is AAGVIQSPRHLIKEKRETATLKCYPIPRHDTVYWYQQGPGQDPQFLISFYEKMQSDKGSIPDRFSAQQFSDYHSELNMSSLELGDSALYFCASSFTKRGPSYEQYFGPGTRLTVT.